This paragraph covers one TCR beta chain sequence. What it recognizes is unknown. This specimen belongs to a study of PD-1 blockade in classical Hodgkin lymphoma. Looking at the study overall: The nivolumab dose that patients received was 3 mg/kg, given intravenously every 2 weeks. Study-wide points: While CD8+ TCR diversity did not rise significantly by C4D1, CD4+ TCR diversity did. The diversity seen at baseline in complete responders resembled that of newly diagnosed patients.

V dropped 1 base and J dropped 6 bases, with 12 bases sitting between them. Germline values: CDR1 MDHEN, CDR2 SYDVKM. The CDR3 loop spans 15 amino acids. Relapse was seen in all patients after autologous stem cell transplantation, and brentuximab vedotin exposure was variable. Generated by immunoSEQ multiplex PCR, the TCRdb table keeps only in-frame clones and is missing some. The sample has 46,000 or so clones, more than 70% seen once. This sample comprised peripheral blood mononuclear cells (PBMCs), obtained at baseline. The source of this sequence is a human donor with classical Hodgkin lymphoma. V usage is TRBV28 and J usage is TRBJ1-4; D remains unclear. CDR3 amino acids: CASSLSGYHDEKLFF. DNA for the CDR3: TGTGCCAGCAGTTTATCTGGATACCACGATGAAAAACTGTTTTTT.